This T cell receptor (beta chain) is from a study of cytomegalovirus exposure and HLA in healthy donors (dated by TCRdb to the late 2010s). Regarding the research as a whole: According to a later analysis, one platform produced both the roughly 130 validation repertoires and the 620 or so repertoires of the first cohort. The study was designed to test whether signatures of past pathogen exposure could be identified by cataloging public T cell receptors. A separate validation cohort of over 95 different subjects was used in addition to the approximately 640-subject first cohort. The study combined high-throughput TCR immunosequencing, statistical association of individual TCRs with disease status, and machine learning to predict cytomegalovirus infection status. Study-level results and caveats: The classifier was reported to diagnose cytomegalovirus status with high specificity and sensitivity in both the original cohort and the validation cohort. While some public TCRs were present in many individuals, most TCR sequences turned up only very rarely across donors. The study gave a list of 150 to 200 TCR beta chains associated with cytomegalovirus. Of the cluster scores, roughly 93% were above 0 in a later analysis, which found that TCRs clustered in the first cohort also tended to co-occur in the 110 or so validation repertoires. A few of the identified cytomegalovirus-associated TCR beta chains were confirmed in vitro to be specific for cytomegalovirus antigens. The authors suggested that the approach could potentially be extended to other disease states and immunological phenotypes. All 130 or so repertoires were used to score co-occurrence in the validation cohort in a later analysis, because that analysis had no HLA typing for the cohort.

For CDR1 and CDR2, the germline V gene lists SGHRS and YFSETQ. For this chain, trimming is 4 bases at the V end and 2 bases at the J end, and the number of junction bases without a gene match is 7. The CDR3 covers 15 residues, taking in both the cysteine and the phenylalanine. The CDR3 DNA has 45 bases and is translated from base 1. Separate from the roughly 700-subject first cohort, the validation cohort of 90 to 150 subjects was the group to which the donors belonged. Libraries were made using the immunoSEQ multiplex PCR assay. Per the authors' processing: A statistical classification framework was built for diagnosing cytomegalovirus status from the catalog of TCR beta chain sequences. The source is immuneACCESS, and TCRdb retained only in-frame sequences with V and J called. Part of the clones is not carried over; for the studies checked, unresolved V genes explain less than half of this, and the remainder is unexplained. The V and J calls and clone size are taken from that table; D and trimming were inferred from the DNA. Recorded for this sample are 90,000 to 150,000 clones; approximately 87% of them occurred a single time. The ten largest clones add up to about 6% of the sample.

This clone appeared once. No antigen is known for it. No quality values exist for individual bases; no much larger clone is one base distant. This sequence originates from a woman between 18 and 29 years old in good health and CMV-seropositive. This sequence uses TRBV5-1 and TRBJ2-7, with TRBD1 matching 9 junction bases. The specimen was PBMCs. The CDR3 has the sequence CASSPGTGNPYEQYF. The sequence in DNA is TGCGCCAGCAGCCCCGGGACAGGGAACCCCTACGAGCAGTACTTC.